This TCR beta chain originates from a study of blood T cells in healthy people across ages. This clonotype has just a few counts. Its antigen remains unknown. Trimming shortened V by 7 bases and J by 0 bases, and 17 bases separated the two germline ends. CDR1 is DFQATT and CDR2 is SNEGSKA in the germline V gene (reference sequence). The CDR3 totals 15 residues. Study results and limitations: PBMCs were not sorted, which prevented a conclusive comparison of naive versus antigen-experienced cells.

The use of a sample-barcoded 5' primer and a J-beta primer mix characterized a second PCR of about 6 to 11 cycles. Each cDNA molecule was tagged by a template-switch adaptor with 12 random nucleotides. A minimum of 2.5 million CDR3-containing paired-end reads was obtained for each sample. TCRdb re-analysed the 5' RACE reads in MiXCR, keeping a single row per CDR3 protein. The repertoire holds roughly 680,000 distinct CDR3 sequences, with roughly 49% as singletons. The TCR was taken from a woman aged 60-70 years in good health. Sequencing used blood. J is TRBJ2-3 and V is TRBV20-1; D possibly uses TRBD1 or TRBD2 (6 bases each). This CDR3 reads CSVKRGGRSTDTQYF. CDR3 coding DNA: TGCAGTGTTAAGAGAGGGGGGAGAAGCACAGATACGCAGTATTTT.